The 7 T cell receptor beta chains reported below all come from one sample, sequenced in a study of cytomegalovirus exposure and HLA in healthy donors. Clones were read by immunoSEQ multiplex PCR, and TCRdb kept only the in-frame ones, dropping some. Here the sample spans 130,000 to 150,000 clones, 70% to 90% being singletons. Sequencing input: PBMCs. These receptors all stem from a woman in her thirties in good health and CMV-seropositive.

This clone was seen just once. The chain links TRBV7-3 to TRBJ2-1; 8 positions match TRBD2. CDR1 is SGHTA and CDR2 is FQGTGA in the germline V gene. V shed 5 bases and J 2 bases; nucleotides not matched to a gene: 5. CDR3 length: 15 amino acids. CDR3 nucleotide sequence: TGTGCCAGCAGCCTCGATAGCGGGACCTACAATGAGCAGTTCTTC. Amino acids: CASSLDSGTYNEQFF.

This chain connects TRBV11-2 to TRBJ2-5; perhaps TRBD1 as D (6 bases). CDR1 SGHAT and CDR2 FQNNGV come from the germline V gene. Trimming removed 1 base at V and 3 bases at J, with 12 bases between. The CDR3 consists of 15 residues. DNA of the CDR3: TGTGCCAGCAGCTTAGGTGGGGGCGTAAAAGAGACCCAGTACTTC. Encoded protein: CASSLGGGVKETQYF.

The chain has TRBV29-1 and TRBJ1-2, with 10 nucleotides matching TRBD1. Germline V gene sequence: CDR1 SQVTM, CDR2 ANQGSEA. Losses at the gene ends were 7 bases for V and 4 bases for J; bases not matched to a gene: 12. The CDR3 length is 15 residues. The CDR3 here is CSARDRGAWGYGYTF. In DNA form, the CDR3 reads TGCAGCGCTCGGGACAGGGGCGCCTGGGGCTATGGCTACACCTTC.

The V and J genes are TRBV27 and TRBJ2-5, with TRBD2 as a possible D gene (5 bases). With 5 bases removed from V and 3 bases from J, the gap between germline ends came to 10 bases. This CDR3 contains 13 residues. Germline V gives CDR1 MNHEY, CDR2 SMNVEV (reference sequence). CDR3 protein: CASSPLGKETQYF. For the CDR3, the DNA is TGTGCCAGCAGTCCCCTCGGGAAAGAGACCCAGTACTTC.

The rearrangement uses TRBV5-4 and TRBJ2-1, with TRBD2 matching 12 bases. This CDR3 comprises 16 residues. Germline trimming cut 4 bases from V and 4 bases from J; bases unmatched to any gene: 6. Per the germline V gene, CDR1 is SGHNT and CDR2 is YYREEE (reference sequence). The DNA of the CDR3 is TGTGCCAGCAGCCTGCAACTAGCGGGGGGATACAATGAGCAGTTCTTC. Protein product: CASSLQLAGGYNEQFF.

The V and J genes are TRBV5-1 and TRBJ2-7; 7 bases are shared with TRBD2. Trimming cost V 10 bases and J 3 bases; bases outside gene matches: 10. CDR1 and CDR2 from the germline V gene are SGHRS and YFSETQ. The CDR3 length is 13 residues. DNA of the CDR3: TGCGCCTGTCATAGGGAGGGTTTCTACGAGCAGTACTTC. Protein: CACHREGFYEQYF.

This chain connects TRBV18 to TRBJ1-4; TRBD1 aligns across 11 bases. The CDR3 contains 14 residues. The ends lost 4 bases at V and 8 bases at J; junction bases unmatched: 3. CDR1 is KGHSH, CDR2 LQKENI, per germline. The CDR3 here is CASSQGQGEEKLFF. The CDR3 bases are TGTGCCAGCTCACAGGGACAGGGGGAAGAAAAACTGTTTTTT.